This T cell receptor (beta chain) was obtained from a study of OX40 agonist ivuxolimab in advanced cancers. Study overall: In this cohort, patients received ivuxolimab, an agonistic anti-OX40 (CD134) antibody. Earlier treatment with anti-PD-1, anti-PD-L1 or anti-CTLA-4 was permitted, and under 50% had received some.

Only in-frame clones appear in the TCRdb table, and some are missing; sequencing was by immunoSEQ multiplex PCR. Found here are about 73,000 clones, 80% to 95% of them singletons; the top ten hold roughly a tenth. Findings and caveats of the study: CD8+ T cells (on average) carried more expanded clones than CD4+ T cells.

On this clone: What it recognizes is unknown.

The V and J ends lost 3 bases and 2 bases, in that order; junction bases with no gene match: 3. The CDR3 has 15 residues. CDR1 is LNHDA and CDR2 is SQIVND in the germline V gene (reference sequence). The TCR sequence derives from an adult with an advanced solid tumor such as melanoma, head and neck, liver or kidney cancer. The chain employs TRBV19 and TRBJ2-2, with 7 bases identical to TRBD2. Material: CD4+ or CD8+ T cells sorted from blood, obtained in a trial of the OX40 agonist ivuxolimab. CDR3 nucleotides: TGTGCCAGTAGTATTTGGGGGGGAAACACCGGGGAGCTGTTTTTT. This translates into CASSIWGGNTGELFF. The variable domain in full, with the rest retrieved from reference TRBV19 and TRBJ2-2, is DGGITQSPKYLFRKEGQNVTLSCEQNLNHDAMYWYRQDPGQGLRLIYYSQIVNDFQKGDIAEGYSVSREKKESFPLTVTSAQKNPTAFYLCASSIWGGNTGELFFGEGSRLTVL.